The 6 T cell receptor beta chains presented below share a single source sample, sequenced in a study of vaccination and CD4 T cells after COVID-19. Treatment noted: roughly 10-day PBMC culture with coronavirus spike peptide pools or control peptides (ViraFEST assay). Their specific antigens are unknown. The Oncomine TCR Beta short-read assay was applied to DNA of cultured CD4+ T cells. Each CDR3 protein is one row after TCRdb ran MiXCR on the PCR reads. The table includes approximately 13,000 distinct CDR3 sequences, roughly four fifths detected once. The sample was CD4+ T cells from blood, cultured in vitro. The origin of the receptors is a human donor who had recovered from COVID-19.

The chain combines TRBV2 with TRBJ2-3, with 7 bases identical to TRBD1. V trimming: 6 bases; J trimming: 8 bases; junction bases outside the gene matches: 14. The CDR3 runs 15 residues. Germline V gene lookup returns CDR1 SNHLY and CDR2 FYNNEI. The CDR3 region is CASRGTDNTSGTQYF. In DNA form, the CDR3 reads TGTGCCAGCAGGGGGACAGATAATACTTCTGGTACGCAGTATTTT.

The V and J genes are TRBV28 and TRBJ2-5; 8 bases map to TRBD1. This CDR3 spans 14 amino acids. Germline V gene data show CDR1 as MDHEN and CDR2 as SYDVKM. Trimming removed 3 bases from V and 5 bases from J; junction bases left unmatched: 5. The CDR3 DNA reads TGTGCCAGCAGTTTTTCAGGGGGCGGGGAGACCCAGTACTTC. Residues: CASSFSGGGETQYF.

This chain uses TRBV7-2 with TRBJ2-3; D possibly corresponds to TRBD1 (5 bases). Germline V lookup: CDR1 SGHTA, CDR2 FQGNSA. Deletions cut 3 bases from V and 0 bases from J, with 7 bases between. The CDR3 loop spans 14 amino acids. CDR3 region: CASSLGPSTDTQYF. The CDR3 region has the DNA TGTGCCAGCAGCTTGGGGCCAAGCACAGATACGCAGTATTTT. Full variable domain (rest looked up from reference TRBV7-2 and TRBJ2-3): GAGVSQSPSNKVTEKGKDVELRCDPISGHTALYWYRQSLGQGLEFLIYFQGNSAPDKSGLPSDRFSAERTGGSVSTLTIQRTQQEDSAVYLCASSLGPSTDTQYFGPGTRLTVL.

The CDR3 region has the DNA TGTGCCAGCAGAATAACAATAAAGAGGGAGCAGTACTTC. Its protein is CASRITIKREQYF. The rearrangement uses TRBV6-1 and TRBJ2-7; D gene ambiguous. Germline CDR1 MNHNS, CDR2 SASEGT. V lost 6 bases and J lost 7, with 16 bases in between. The CDR3 has 13 residues.

The chain joins TRBV12-3 or TRBV12-4 to TRBJ1-5; D perhaps matches TRBD1 (5 bases). Trimming cost V 3 bases and J 0 bases, with 9 bases left between them. CDR3 length: 15 residues. For the CDR3, the DNA is TGTGCCAGCAGTTTTGCAGGGAATAGCAATCAGCCCCAGCATTTT. Encoded protein: CASSFAGNSNQPQHF.

In this sample, this clonotype turned up once. The chain is built from TRBV20-1 and TRBJ2-7; 11 bases are a match to TRBD2. V shed 3 bases and J 7 bases; nucleotides not matched to a gene: 11. CDR3 length: 15 residues. Per germline, CDR1 DFQATT and CDR2 SNEGSKA (reference sequence). CDR3 sequence: CSASGQIAGGWEQYF. The CDR3 DNA sequence: TGCAGTGCTAGTGGTCAGATAGCGGGAGGGTGGGAGCAGTACTTC.